A selection of T cell receptor beta chains follows, all from one sample in a study of vaccination and CD4 T cells after COVID-19. TCRdb re-called the PCR reads through MiXCR, storing one row per CDR3 protein. The profile shows over 15,000 distinct CDR3 sequences, 43% of them singletons. No antigen is known for these receptors. This material consisted of CD4+ T cells from blood, cultured in vitro, taken after SARS-CoV-2 vaccination. Receptor source: a human donor who had recovered from COVID-19. CDR3s include the opening cysteine and the closing phenylalanine or tryptophan. The D gene is left open where the match is weak. Some rows have no size entry. The others give once, few or many, or a class for an expanded clone.

CASRTTGDGYTF | TGTGCCAGCAGAACGACAGGGGATGGCTACACCTTC | - | TRBJ1-2 | TRBD1 | TRBV2
CASSLGAGPYNEQFF | TGTGCCAGCAGTTTAGGAGCGGGCCCCTACAATGAGCAGTTCTTC | few | TRBJ2-1 | - | TRBV28
CASSDWDRGKAKNIQYF | TGTGCCAGCAGTGATTGGGACAGGGGAAAGGCCAAAAACATTCAGTACTTC | - | TRBJ2-4 | TRBD1 | TRBV6-4
CASSYPKGGGGNQPQHF | TGTGCCAGCAGTTACCCCAAAGGTGGGGGTGGCAATCAGCCCCAGCATTTT | few | TRBJ1-5 | - | TRBV6-5
CASSRDSGTGTRNEQYF | TGCGCCAGCAGCCGAGACTCCGGGACAGGGACGAGGAACGAGCAGTACTTC | once | TRBJ2-7 | TRBD1 | TRBV4-3
CASSLVTGHTNYGYTF | TGCGCCAGCAGCTTGGTTACAGGACATACAAACTATGGCTACACCTTC | - | TRBJ1-2 | - | TRBV5-1
CASSSPGLDGNGELFF | TGTGCCAGCAGCTCTCCGGGACTAGATGGCAACGGGGAGCTGTTTTTT | few | TRBJ2-2 | TRBD2 | TRBV7-9
CASSLVPGGFNGYTF | TGTGCCAGCAGCTTAGTGCCAGGGGGCTTTAATGGCTACACCTTC | - | TRBJ1-2 | TRBD1 | TRBV11-2
CASSLGQLTEAFF | TGTGCCAGCAGCTTGGGACAGCTCACTGAAGCTTTCTTT | - | TRBJ1-1 | - | TRBV5-4
CASSESGRHSPLHF | TGTGCCAGCAGTGAATCCGGGCGACATTCACCCCTCCACTTT | few | TRBJ1-6 | - | TRBV6-1
CASSYSTGAGNTIYF | TGTGCCAGCAGTTACTCGACAGGAGCTGGAAACACCATATATTTT | - | TRBJ1-3 | - | TRBV6-2/TRBV6-3
CASSLAVRSPPDTQYF | TGTGCCAGCAGCTTAGCGGTCAGGTCCCCCCCAGATACGCAGTATTTT | - | TRBJ2-3 | - | TRBV7-6
CASRQTGQPYEQYF | TGTGCCAGCAGACAGACAGGGCAACCCTACGAGCAGTACTTC | - | TRBJ2-7 | TRBD1 | TRBV28
CAISEIGQVNNSPLHF | TGTGCCATCAGTGAAATTGGACAGGTCAATAATTCACCCCTCCACTTT | - | TRBJ1-6 | TRBD1 | TRBV10-3
CASSRTGGDYGYTF | TGTGCCAGCAGCAGGACAGGGGGCGACTATGGCTACACCTTC | - | TRBJ1-2 | TRBD1 | TRBV9
CASNRQLNTEAFF | TGTGCCAGTAACAGGCAGTTGAACACTGAAGCTTTCTTT | - | TRBJ1-1 | - | TRBV19
CASSRQGPANTGELFF | TGTGCCAGCAGCAGACAGGGGCCCGCGAACACCGGGGAGCTGTTTTTT | - | TRBJ2-2 | TRBD1 | TRBV7-2
CASSLEGLAGTDTQYF | TGTGCCAGTAGTCTAGAGGGACTAGCGGGGACAGATACGCAGTATTTT | - | TRBJ2-3 | TRBD2 | TRBV19
CASSPSSGGQETQYF | TGTGCCAGCAGTCCTTCTAGCGGGGGTCAAGAGACCCAGTACTTC | - | TRBJ2-5 | TRBD2 | TRBV7-8
CASSLLPTRLQVKNIQYF | TGTGCCAGCAGCTTACTCCCAACGAGGCTCCAGGTCAAAAACATTCAGTACTTC | - | TRBJ2-4 | - | TRBV7-2
CASSSRATGQQFF | TGTGCCAGCAGCTCCCGAGCGACGGGGCAACAGTTCTTC | few | TRBJ2-1 | - | TRBV7-3
CASSNPGRYYEQYF | TGTGCCAGCAGTAACCCCGGACGCTACTACGAGCAGTACTTC | - | TRBJ2-7 | - | TRBV6-2/TRBV6-3
CASGPGLALEQYF | TGTGCCAGCGGCCCGGGACTAGCCCTCGAGCAGTACTTC | - | TRBJ2-7 | TRBD2 | TRBV28
CASKGQGTDTQYF | TGTGCCAGCAAGGGACAGGGAACAGATACGCAGTATTTT | few | TRBJ2-3 | TRBD1 | TRBV27
CATSDLVGTDTQYF | TGTGCCACCAGTGATTTGGTCGGCACAGATACGCAGTATTTT | - | TRBJ2-3 | - | TRBV24-1
CATGLGGTEAFF | TGTGCCACGGGGCTGGGAGGGACTGAAGCTTTCTTT | - | TRBJ1-1 | - | TRBV5-4
CSAREGTGQSPLHF | TGCAGTGCTAGAGAGGGGACAGGGCAATCACCCCTCCACTTT | - | TRBJ1-6 | TRBD1 | TRBV20-1
CASSFGLAHYEQYF | TGTGCCAGCAGTTTTGGACTAGCTCATTACGAGCAGTACTTC | medium-sized | TRBJ2-7 | TRBD2 | TRBV6-5
CASRSPRGRGRTDTQYF | TGTGCCAGCAGGTCACCCCGAGGGAGGGGGCGGACAGATACGCAGTATTTT | few | TRBJ2-3 | - | TRBV28
CSARDPRGSGELFF | TGCAGTGCTAGAGATCCGCGGGGCTCCGGGGAGCTGTTTTTT | few | TRBJ2-2 | - | TRBV20-1
CASSKVKSTGRSYEQYF | TGTGCCAGCAGCAAAGTTAAATCGACAGGGAGATCCTACGAGCAGTACTTC | once | TRBJ2-7 | - | TRBV21-1
CSARGTSGRVSETQYF | TGCAGTGCTAGAGGAACTAGCGGGAGGGTTTCAGAGACCCAGTACTTC | - | TRBJ2-5 | TRBD2 | TRBV20-1
CASSVAGGNEQYF | TGTGCCAGCAGCGTAGCGGGAGGTAACGAGCAGTACTTC | - | TRBJ2-7 | TRBD2 | TRBV14
CASSRSGSTDTQYF | TGTGCCAGTAGTCGTAGCGGGAGTACAGATACGCAGTATTTT | - | TRBJ2-3 | TRBD2 | TRBV19
CSALGRFYQRNEQFF | TGCAGTGCCCTTGGGCGGTTCTACCAACGGAATGAGCAGTTCTTC | - | TRBJ2-1 | - | TRBV20-1
CASSETGDRNQPQHF | TGTGCCAGCAGTGAGACAGGGGATCGGAATCAGCCCCAGCATTTT | few | TRBJ1-5 | TRBD1 | TRBV6-1
CASSYSGGGPYEQFF | TGTGCCAGCAGTTACTCGGGGGGAGGGCCTTATGAGCAGTTCTTC | - | TRBJ2-1 | TRBD2 | TRBV6-2/TRBV6-3
CASSTEGSNEVEQYF | TGTGCCAGCAGTACCGAAGGGAGTAACGAGGTCGAGCAGTACTTC | - | TRBJ2-7 | - | TRBV6-1
CASSFGTTDTQYF | TGTGCCAGCAGCTTTGGGACCACAGATACGCAGTATTTT | once | TRBJ2-3 | - | TRBV5-6
CASSIDLVLDILYYNEQFF | TGTGCCAGTAGTATAGATTTGGTACTTGACATACTATACTACAATGAGCAGTTCTTC | - | TRBJ2-1 | - | TRBV19
CASSMSHQETQYF | TGTGCCAGTAGTATGTCCCATCAAGAGACCCAGTACTTC | few | TRBJ2-5 | - | TRBV19
CASSRGREGYEQHF | TGTGCCAGCAGCCGCGGGAGGGAGGGCTACGAGCAGCACTTC | once | TRBJ2-7 | TRBD2 | TRBV12-3/TRBV12-4
CASSEDSAGDTQYF | TGTGCCAGCAGCGAAGACAGTGCAGGAGATACGCAGTATTTT | few | TRBJ2-3 | - | TRBV7-8
CASSLAGGLYTGELFF | TGTGCCAGCAGCTTAGCTGGTGGACTCTACACCGGGGAGCTGTTTTTT | - | TRBJ2-2 | - | TRBV7-2
CASSLTAATHYEQYF | TGTGCCAGCAGTTTAACGGCAGCCACACACTACGAGCAGTACTTC | - | TRBJ2-7 | - | TRBV27
CSAFQTGVNYGYTF | TGCAGTGCTTTCCAGACAGGAGTTAACTATGGCTACACCTTC | few | TRBJ1-2 | - | TRBV20-1
CASGPLAGMETQYF | TGTGCCAGTGGACCCCTAGCGGGAATGGAGACCCAGTACTTC | - | TRBJ2-5 | TRBD2 | TRBV19
CASSYASGRPPGELFF | TGTGCCAGCAGCTATGCGAGCGGGAGGCCCCCCGGGGAGCTGTTTTTT | - | TRBJ2-2 | TRBD2 | TRBV7-2
CASSYAQSYGYTF | TGTGCCAGCAGTTACGCCCAGTCATATGGCTACACCTTC | few | TRBJ1-2 | - | TRBV6-5
CASSLPGTGAYEQYF | TGTGCCAGCAGTTTACCAGGGACTGGGGCCTACGAGCAGTACTTC | - | TRBJ2-7 | - | TRBV28